Listed here are 29 T cell receptor beta chains from one sample, sequenced in a study of cytomegalovirus exposure and HLA in healthy donors. The study ran its PCR with 60 Vbeta and 13 Jbeta primers. The repertoire was sequenced with immunoSEQ multiplex PCR; TCRdb's copy has only in-frame clones and lacks some. Found here are about 130,000 clones, under 85% of them singletons; the top ten hold approximately 6%. The sequencing sample was made of PBMCs. All receptors come from a woman aged 50 to 60 in good health and CMV-seropositive.

This clone showed up just once. The V call is TRBV9, the J call TRBJ2-3; D not resolved. Deletions cut 7 bases from V and 2 bases from J, with 14 bases between. CDR3 length: 14 residues. CDR1 and CDR2 from the germline V gene are SGDLS and YYNGEE. CDR3 in DNA: TGTGCCAGCTCTTTACAGCCGTCCACAGATACGCAGTATTTT. Encoded protein: CASSLQPSTDTQYF.

The genes are TRBV9 and TRBJ2-2; D call uncertain. The V end lost 4 bases, the J end lost 1 base, and 5 bases lay between the germline ends. Germline-derived CDR1 and CDR2 are SGDLS and YYNGEE. The CDR3 is 13 amino acids. The CDR3 DNA follows: TGTGCCAGCAGCTCCCAGAACACCGGGGAGCTGTTTTTT. It codes for CASSSQNTGELFF.

The rearrangement joins TRBV6-4 to TRBJ2-7; unclear D gene. Germline V gene sequence: CDR1 MRHNA, CDR2 SNTAGT. The CDR3 consists of 9 residues. V was cut by 8 bases and J by 6 bases, with 5 bases left in between. This CDR3 is CASEAEQYF. The CDR3 DNA reads TGTGCCAGCGAGGCCGAGCAGTACTTC.

The chain has TRBV15 and TRBJ2-6; D is uncertain. The CDR3 is 17 residues long. V dropped 0 bases and J dropped 4 bases, with 13 bases sitting between them. CDR1 and CDR2 from the germline V gene are LNHNV and YYDKDF (reference sequence). The CDR3 loop is CATSRDLAGSGANVLTF. For the CDR3, the DNA is TGTGCCACCAGCAGAGATCTTGCAGGCTCAGGGGCCAACGTCCTGACTTTC.

The sample holds one count of this clone. The J gene is TRBJ2-5, the V gene TRBV30; possible D gene TRBD2, 5 bases. The V gene lost 1 base and the J gene lost 7 bases, with 22 bases spanning the gap. The CDR3 is made up of 16 amino acids. Germline CDR1 is GTSNPN and CDR2 is SVGIG (reference sequence). The CDR3 nucleotides are TGTGCCTGGAGTGGCCGAGGGCAGGCCGCCCCCGGGACCCAGTACTTC. It specifies CAWSGRGQAAPGTQYF.

This chain links TRBV5-1 with TRBJ1-2; TRBD1 matches 9 bases. The V and J ends lost 6 bases and 6 bases, in that order; junction bases with no gene match: 6. Germline loops: CDR1 SGHRS, CDR2 YFSETQ. This CDR3 has 13 residues. The CDR3, as DNA: TGCGCCAGCAACCAACAGGGGGCGGATGGCTACACCTTC. This encodes CASNQQGADGYTF.

The V and J genes are TRBV9 and TRBJ2-3; 9 bases fit TRBD2. V was pared by 7 bases and J by 5 bases, with 8 bases of the junction left unmatched. The CDR3 contains 14 residues. CDR1 is SGDLS and CDR2 is YYNGEE in the germline V gene. CDR3 protein: CASDAGGPRDTQYF. The CDR3 DNA is TGTGCCAGCGATGCGGGGGGGCCAAGAGATACGCAGTATTTT.

This clone was seen many times. This sequence joins TRBV7-9 and TRBJ1-2; possible D gene TRBD1, 5 bases. The CDR3 consists of 15 residues. The ends were cut back, 1 base at V and 3 bases at J, with 12 bases in the middle. Germline V lookup: CDR1 SEHNR, CDR2 FQNEAQ (reference sequence). CDR3: CASSLGQTAYYGYTF. The CDR3 region has the DNA TGTGCCAGCAGCTTAGGACAGACAGCCTACTATGGCTACACCTTC.

This clone appeared a few times. This rearrangement joins TRBV18 to TRBJ1-4; TRBD1 aligns across 7 bases. This CDR3 comprises 18 residues. Trimming cost V 3 bases and J 0 bases; bases outside gene matches: 10. Per germline, CDR1 KGHSH and CDR2 LQKENI. The DNA for the CDR3 is TGTGCCAGCTCACCGACGGGACAGTCTATGCCAACTAATGAAAAACTGTTTTTT. Translated, it gives CASSPTGQSMPTNEKLFF. Full variable domain (remainder filled in from reference TRBV18 and TRBJ1-4): NAGVMQNPRHLVRRRGQEARLRCSPMKGHSHVYWYRQLPEEGLKFMVYLQKENIIDESGMPKERFSAEFPKEGPSILRIQQVVRGDSAAYFCASSPTGQSMPTNEKLFFGSGTQLSVL.

As for this clone: In the same sample, other DNA sequences code for this CDR3. The rearrangement links TRBV5-1 to TRBJ1-3, with D tentatively TRBD1 (5 bases). Per germline, CDR1 SGHRS and CDR2 YFSETQ. The CDR3 extends over 16 amino acids. V lost 4 bases and J lost 0, with 14 bases in between. CDR3 sequence (DNA): TGCGCCAGCAGCCCGTCGACAGCCACCTCTGGAAACACCATATATTTT. Translated, it gives CASSPSTATSGNTIYF.

This clone has only a few counts. The V gene is TRBV10-2, the J gene TRBJ1-5; D not resolved. V lost 6 bases and J lost 5, with 11 bases in between. This CDR3 has 13 residues. The germline gives CDR1 WSHSY, CDR2 SAAADI. The CDR3 reads CASRDGSYQPQHF. The CDR3 bases are TGCGCCAGCAGGGACGGGAGTTATCAGCCCCAGCATTTT.

J is TRBJ2-7 and V is TRBV4-2; 7 nucleotides match TRBD1. The trim removed 1 base at V and 3 bases at J, leaving 6 bases unmatched. Germline V gives CDR1 LGHNA, CDR2 YNFKEQ. CDR3 length: 15 residues. The CDR3 DNA is TGTGCCAGCAGCCAAGCCCGGGACAGTAACTACGAGCAGTACTTC. This codes for CASSQARDSNYEQYF.

This sequence joins TRBV6-5 and TRBJ1-3; 7 nucleotides match TRBD1. Germline V lookup: CDR1 MNHEY, CDR2 SVGAGI. The CDR3 extends over 15 amino acids. V gave up 4 bases and J gave up 4 bases; unmatched junction bases: 7. CDR3 coding DNA: TGTGCCAGCAGTTCCTCGACAGGGTCCGGAAACACCATATATTTT. The encoded protein is CASSSSTGSGNTIYF.

V is TRBV2 and J is TRBJ2-7, with D tentatively TRBD1 (5 bases). CDR1 and CDR2 (germline): SNHLY, FYNNEI. The CDR3 contains 14 residues. Trimming stripped 6 bases from V and 3 bases from J, with 15 bases between. The CDR3 DNA follows: TGTGCCAGCAGCTCGACAGCTTACGGCTACGAGCAGTACTTC. Its translation is CASSSTAYGYEQYF.

The V gene is TRBV7-2, the J gene TRBJ2-1; 10 bases are shared with TRBD2. Germline CDR1 reads SGHTA; CDR2 reads FQGNSA. Losses at the gene ends were 5 bases for V and 5 bases for J; bases not matched to a gene: 6. This CDR3 spans 15 amino acids. The chain's CDR3 is CASSLSGGNNNEQFF. The DNA for the CDR3 is TGTGCCAGCAGCCTTAGCGGGGGGAATAACAATGAGCAGTTCTTC. Full variable domain (missing parts from reference TRBV7-2 and TRBJ2-1): GAGVSQSPSNKVTEKGKDVELRCDPISGHTALYWYRQSLGQGLEFLIYFQGNSAPDKSGLPSDRFSAERTGGSVSTLTIQRTQQEDSAVYLCASSLSGGNNNEQFFGPGTRLTVL.

This clone has more than one count but fewer than ten. The chain has TRBV4-2 and TRBJ1-1; maybe TRBD1 (5 bases). Germline loops: CDR1 LGHNA, CDR2 YNFKEQ. V shed 1 base and J shed 0 bases, with 9 bases lying between them. The CDR3 spans 15 residues. The CDR3 sequence is CASSQAGGMNTEAFF. For the CDR3, the DNA is TGTGCCAGCAGCCAAGCGGGGGGGATGAACACTGAAGCTTTCTTT.

The chain links TRBV7-2 to TRBJ1-5, with no clear D. The germline gives CDR1 SGHTA, CDR2 FQGNSA. V lost 1 base and J lost 6, with 16 bases in between. The CDR3 is made up of 16 amino acids. The CDR3 bases are TGTGCCAGCAGCTTAGACCCGGAGCGCCGGGGTCAGCCCCAGCATTTT. Its protein is CASSLDPERRGQPQHF. The full variable domain, in which reference TRBV7-2 and TRBJ1-5 provide the parts outside the CDR3, is GAGVSQSPSNKVTEKGKDVELRCDPISGHTALYWYRQSLGQGLEFLIYFQGNSAPDKSGLPSDRFSAERTGGSVSTLTIQRTQQEDSAVYLCASSLDPERRGQPQHFGDGTRLSIL.

V gene TRBV27 combines with J gene TRBJ2-5; no firm D call. V lost 5 bases and J lost 1, with 8 bases in between. This CDR3 region has 13 residues. Germline V lookup: CDR1 MNHEY, CDR2 SMNVEV (reference sequence). CDR3 loop: CASSPNSQETQYF. The CDR3 nucleotides are TGTGCCAGCAGTCCGAACTCCCAAGAGACCCAGTACTTC.

The V call is TRBV10-2, the J call TRBJ2-5, with D perhaps matching TRBD2 (6 bases). This CDR3 is 14 amino acids long. V dropped 5 bases and J dropped 2 bases, with 12 bases sitting between them. Germline V CDR1 and CDR2: WSHSY, SAAADI. The CDR3 coding sequence is TGCGCCAGCAGTAAGGCGGGGAGACAAGAGACCCAGTACTTC. Amino acid sequence: CASSKAGRQETQYF.

This clone has more than one count but fewer than ten. The rearrangement joins TRBV19 to TRBJ1-6; 8 positions match TRBD1. V lost 10 bases to trimming and J lost 9 bases; unmatched junction nucleotides: 5. The CDR3 totals 12 residues. Germline CDR1 and CDR2: LNHDA and SQIVND (reference sequence). The CDR3 nucleotides read TGTGCCACCGGGACAGGAGCTTCACCCCTCCACTTT. Translation gives CATGTGASPLHF.

The CDR3 spells CASSIRGFGSSYNEQFF. The CDR3 nucleotides read TGTGCCAGTAGTATCCGAGGCTTTGGGAGCTCCTACAATGAGCAGTTCTTC. The chain employs TRBV19 and TRBJ2-1; D may be TRBD2 (5 bases). This CDR3 comprises 17 residues. Trimming stripped 3 bases from V and 0 bases from J, with 15 bases between. Per germline, CDR1 LNHDA and CDR2 SQIVND (reference sequence).

V and J are TRBV5-6 and TRBJ2-1; 10 nucleotides agree with TRBD2. Germline CDR1 and CDR2: SGHDT and YYEEEE. V was pared by 2 bases and J by 3 bases, with 2 bases of the junction left unmatched. This CDR3 has 15 amino acids. CDR3 coding DNA: TGTGCCAGCAGCTTCCTAGCGGGGGACTACAATGAGCAGTTCTTC. Residues: CASSFLAGDYNEQFF. The full variable domain, with the rest looked up from reference TRBV5-6 and TRBJ2-1, is DAGVTQSPTHLIKTRGQQVTLRCSPKSGHDTVSWYQQALGQGPQFIFQYYEEEERQRGNFPDRFSGHQFPNYSSELNVNALLLGDSALYLCASSFLAGDYNEQFFGPGTRLTVL.

This chain joins TRBV7-9 and TRBJ2-3; TRBD2 matches at 8 bases. This CDR3 comprises 16 residues. The germline CDR1 and CDR2 sequences are SEHNR and FQNEAQ (reference sequence). The ends lost 1 base at V and 5 bases at J; junction bases unmatched: 8. The CDR3 loop reads CASSLGDTSGLDTQYF. The CDR3 DNA reads as TGTGCCAGCAGCTTAGGAGATACTAGCGGCCTAGATACGCAGTATTTT.

V gene TRBV4-2 combines with J gene TRBJ2-2; D is possibly TRBD1 (6 bases). The germline V and J ends were trimmed by 4 bases and 5 bases, with 8 bases remaining between them. Germline-derived CDR1 and CDR2 are LGHNA and YNFKEQ. This CDR3 comprises 13 residues. The CDR3 loop reads CASSRGRTGELFF. The CDR3 DNA reads TGTGCCAGCAGCCGGGGGCGAACCGGGGAGCTGTTTTTT.

The chain carries TRBV19 and TRBJ1-5, with a tentative D call TRBD1 (6 bases). The CDR3 runs to 15 residues. From germline, CDR1 is LNHDA and CDR2 SQIVND (reference sequence). The ends were cut back, 6 bases at V and 4 bases at J, with 16 bases in the middle. CDR3 region: CASRIRGYGNQPQHF. In nucleotides, the CDR3 is TGTGCCAGTAGAATAAGGGGGTACGGTAATCAGCCCCAGCATTTT.

The rearrangement uses TRBV5-6 and TRBJ2-3; TRBD2 is a possible D gene (6 bases). Trimming took off 5 bases at V and 2 bases at J, with 9 bases between the two ends. Germline V gene sequence: CDR1 SGHDT, CDR2 YYEEEE. CDR3 length: 13 amino acids. The CDR3 sequence is CASSPGDTDTQYF. In DNA form, the CDR3 reads TGTGCCAGCAGTCCGGGGGACACAGATACGCAGTATTTT.

V and J are TRBV2 and TRBJ1-5; a possible D gene is TRBD1 (5 bases). The V gene lost 6 bases and the J gene lost 9 bases, with 18 bases spanning the gap. The germline V gene has CDR1 SNHLY and CDR2 FYNNEI. The length of the CDR3 is 14 residues. CDR3 sequence reads: CASSQGLTIWPQHF. DNA for the CDR3: TGTGCCAGCAGCCAGGGACTGACGATATGGCCCCAGCATTTT.

This chain links TRBV2 with TRBJ2-7; 7 bases fit TRBD1. J gave up 6 bases and V 6 bases, and 8 bases lay outside the gene matches. The CDR3 consists of 13 residues. CDR1 is SNHLY and CDR2 is FYNNEI in the germline V gene. The CDR3 DNA sequence: TGTGCCAGCAGCCGGGACAGCTTTTCCGAGCAGTACTTC. Translated: CASSRDSFSEQYF.

The V gene is TRBV10-1, the J gene TRBJ2-5; TRBD1 agrees at 9 bases. Germline assignment: CDR1 WNHNN and CDR2 SYGVQD (reference sequence). CDR3 length equals 14 residues. Trimming removed 10 bases from V and 4 bases from J; junction bases left unmatched: 10. CDR3 in amino acids: CATANRGRRETQYF. The CDR3 region has the DNA TGCGCCACCGCTAACAGGGGGCGGAGAGAGACCCAGTACTTC.